This TCR beta chain was identified during a study of OX40 agonist ivuxolimab in advanced cancers. Study findings and constraints: Low normalized clonal expansion also occurred in some nonresponding patients.

Using immunoSEQ multiplex PCR, the repertoire was profiled, and TCRdb retains in-frame clones only, with some absent. The data contain 30,000 to 40,000 clones, more than 85% of them singletons. With regard to this clone: No antigen is known for it.

Samples were taken at baseline and on day 1 of cycles 4 and 7. The CDR3 extends over 13 amino acids. From germline, CDR1 is MNHEY and CDR2 SVGAGI. Trimming stripped 0 bases from V and 7 bases from J, with 9 bases between. The sequencing here drew on CD4+ or CD8+ T cells sorted from blood, taken in a trial of the OX40 agonist ivuxolimab. The clonotype originates from an adult with an advanced solid tumor such as melanoma, head and neck, liver or kidney cancer. The chain is built from TRBV6-5 and TRBJ1-1, with D uncertain. The CDR3 region is CASSYSLGGEAFF. The CDR3 DNA sequence: TGTGCCAGCAGTTACTCGTTAGGAGGTGAAGCTTTCTTT.